Listed here are 5 T cell receptor beta chains from one sample, sequenced in a study of T cell clonality in common variable immunodeficiency. This table comes from immunoSEQ multiplex PCR, and its TCRdb copy is limited to in-frame clones, with some not included. Found here are 55,000 or so clones, no singletons; the ten largest cover 5.4%. Sequencing input: peripheral blood mononuclear cells. The receptors stem from a person aged 18 to 70 in good health.

This clone was picked up many times. The read comes to an end 3 residues before the CDR3 does, leaving the germline J gene to fill in the end. The chain joins TRBV6-2 or TRBV6-3 to TRBJ2-4; D is uncertain. The V gene's germline CDR1 is MNHEY and CDR2 SVGEGT. V was cut by 0 bases and J by 8 bases, with 11 bases left in between. The CDR3 sequence is 14 residues long. The CDR3 protein is CASSYSSNIDIQYF. The part of the CDR3 DNA that was read is TGTGCCAGCAGTTACTCATCTAATATTGACATT.

There are many counts of this clone. The CDR3 end is not reached by the read, which stops 3 residues before it; the germline J gene fills it in. The chain joins TRBV20-1 to TRBJ1-5, with D possibly being TRBD1 (6 bases). V was trimmed by 3 bases and J by 0 bases, leaving 9 bases between them. The CDR3 is 14 amino acids. The germline V gene has CDR1 DFQATT and CDR2 SNEGSKA (reference sequence). Here the CDR3 reads CSASWTVSNQPQHF. The part of the CDR3 DNA that was read is TGCAGTGCTAGTTGGACAGTTAGCAATCAGCCC.

This clone was detected many times. Read sequence stops 3 residues before the CDR3 end, and the germline J gene provides the missing end. This same CDR3 is encoded by further DNA sequences in the sample. This chain connects TRBV19 to TRBJ1-2; the D is unclear. The V and J ends lost 4 bases and 4 bases respectively, with 10 bases between them. Germline-derived CDR1 and CDR2 are LNHDA and SQIVND (reference sequence). This CDR3 spans 13 amino acids. The CDR3 sequence is CASSTTDSYGYTF. The DNA read from the CDR3 is TGTGCCAGTAGTACGACCGACTCCTATGGC.

This clone was seen many times. The missing CDR3 end, 3 residues past where the read stops, is filled in from the germline J gene. V is TRBV5-6 and J is TRBJ2-1; 7 bases line up with TRBD2. There are 15 residues in the CDR3. Germline V gene data show CDR1 as SGHDT and CDR2 as YYEEEE. With 2 bases clipped from V and 4 bases from J, the junction kept 6 bases outside the gene matches. CDR3 residues: CASSFGLAGYNEQFF. The DNA read from the CDR3 is TGTGCCAGCAGCTTCGGGTTAGCGGGTTACAATGAG. Filled out from reference TRBV5-6 and TRBJ2-1, the complete variable domain reads DAGVTQSPTHLIKTRGQQVTLRCSPKSGHDTVSWYQQALGQGPQFIFQYYEEEERQRGNFPDRFSGHQFPNYSSELNVNALLLGDSALYLCASSFGLAGYNEQFFGPGTRLTVL.

This clone was found many times. The read is 3 residues too short to cover the CDR3 end, so that end is filled in from the germline J gene. V is TRBV20-1 and J is TRBJ2-1; 9 bases are a match to TRBD2. The junction had 7 bases not matched to a gene; V was cut back by 1 base and J by 3 bases. The CDR3 covers 16 residues. Germline loops: CDR1 DFQATT, CDR2 SNEGSKA (reference sequence). CDR3 DNA, as far as it was read: TGCAGTGCTAGAGTTGGGCTAGCGGGATTCTACAATGAG. It codes for CSARVGLAGFYNE. The entire CDR3 reads CSARVGLAGFYNEQFF.